The rows below give T cell receptor beta chains drawn from one sample of a study of CD8+ T cells in alopecia areata. The table came from immunoSEQ multiplex PCR; TCRdb's copy has only in-frame clones and leaves some out. The sample records 200,000 or so clones, roughly 50% being singletons. Sequenced sample: CD8+ T cells sorted from blood. These receptor sequences come from a human donor in good health. Each CDR3 is given with its conserved first and last residue. Fields, in order: V gene, D gene, J gene, clone size, CDR3 DNA, CDR3 protein. The D gene is left open where the match is weak. Not every row has a clone size; where given, it reads once, few, many or a size class.

TRBV2	.	TRBJ2-7	.	TGTGCCAGCAGTGGCGCCCTCTACGAGCAGTACTTC	CASSGALYEQYF
TRBV13	.	TRBJ2-5	.	TGTGCCAGCAGCACTGGGGGCCAAGAGACCCAGTACTTC	CASSTGGQETQYF
TRBV6-4	TRBD1	TRBJ2-1	many	TGTGCCAGCAGCCCCGGGACAGGGGGGTTTGATGAGCAGTTCTTC	CASSPGTGGFDEQFF
TRBV19	.	TRBJ2-5	.	TGTGCCAGTAGTAGTACACCAGGGCGGGAGACCCAGTACTTC	CASSSTPGRETQYF
TRBV2	TRBD1	TRBJ2-1	few	TGTGCCAGAGGGACCGGGACAGCCCTATATGAGCAGTTCTTC	CARGTGTALYEQFF
TRBV11-2	.	TRBJ1-5	.	TGTGCCAGCAGCCAGAGTGATTCTAGCAATCAGCCCCAGCATTTT	CASSQSDSSNQPQHF
TRBV23-1	TRBD2	TRBJ2-3	.	TGCGCCTACCCGACTAGCGGGGGGGGGTATACGCAGTATTTT	CAYPTSGGGYTQYF
TRBV27	.	TRBJ2-7	once	TGTGCCAGCAGGAAGAGTATCCCAGTGAGCCGCTACGAGCAGTACTTC	CASRKSIPVSRYEQYF
TRBV27	TRBD1	TRBJ2-7	many	TGTGCCAGCAGAACCGGGACAGGTGCCTACGAGCAGTACTTC	CASRTGTGAYEQYF
TRBV15	.	TRBJ2-5	few	TGTGCCACCAGCAGGTCCTTAAGGGCCTACCAAGAGACCCAGTACTTC	CATSRSLRAYQETQYF
TRBV4-1	.	TRBJ2-2	once	TGCGCCAGCAGTGGGACTTCGAACACCGGGGAGCTGTTTTTT	CASSGTSNTGELFF
TRBV11-2	TRBD1	TRBJ2-7	few	TGTGCCAGCAGCTCGCCCGGGGACAGGGGAAAGTACGAGCAGTACTTC	CASSSPGDRGKYEQYF
TRBV7-2	.	TRBJ1-1	.	TGTGCCAGCAGCCCCCGGACGGGACGAATGAACACTGAAGCTTTCTTT	CASSPRTGRMNTEAFF
TRBV7-9	.	TRBJ1-2	.	TGTGCCAGCAGCTTAGGCCAGGGAGACACCTTC	CASSLGQGDTF
TRBV30	TRBD1	TRBJ2-7	once	TGTGCCTGGAGTTCTCCGGGACAGGGGCATGACGAGCAGTACTTC	CAWSSPGQGHDEQYF
TRBV18	.	TRBJ1-1	few	TGTGCCAGCTCACTTGGGGCGCTGGGAGCTTTCTTT	CASSLGALGAFF
TRBV28	.	TRBJ2-6	few	TGTGCCAGCGCCGCGGAGTCGGGTTCTGGGGCCAACGTCCTGACTTTC	CASAAESGSGANVLTF
TRBV5-6	.	TRBJ2-1	.	TGTGCCAGCAGCTGGAGTTATGGGGTAGGCGATGAGCAGTTCTTC	CASSWSYGVGDEQFF
TRBV15	.	TRBJ2-3	.	TGTGCCACCAGCAATGCATTCACAGATACGCAGTATTTT	CATSNAFTDTQYF
TRBV9	.	TRBJ2-1	.	TGTGCCAGCAGCGTAGGTTTGGGGAATGAGCAGTTCTTC	CASSVGLGNEQFF
TRBV7-9	TRBD1	TRBJ2-7	.	TGTGCCAGCAGCTTGTGGGGACAGTTCTCCTACGAGCAGTACTTC	CASSLWGQFSYEQYF
TRBV29-1	TRBD1	TRBJ1-1	once	TGCAGCGTCATCCAGGGGGGGTTCTTAGAAACCACTGAAGCTTTCTTT	CSVIQGGFLETTEAFF
TRBV19	TRBD1	TRBJ1-1	.	TGTGCCAGTAGTATAGATCCGGACAGGGTGAACACTGAAGCTTTCTTT	CASSIDPDRVNTEAFF
TRBV7-8	TRBD2	TRBJ2-3	.	TGTGCCAGCAGCTTAGTTCGAGCGGGGGGTCCACTCCATACGCAGTATTTT	CASSLVRAGGPLHTQYF
TRBV6-1	.	TRBJ1-4	.	TGTGCCAGCATGCGACAGGACACACTGTTTTTT	CASMRQDTLFF
TRBV6-6	TRBD2	TRBJ2-3	.	TGTGCCAGCAGTTACGTCGGGGGGAGCACAGATACGCAGTATTTT	CASSYVGGSTDTQYF
TRBV29-1	.	TRBJ2-2	.	TGCAGCGTCGAGGGGTCGGTTAACACCGGGGAGCTGTTTTTT	CSVEGSVNTGELFF
TRBV6-6	TRBD1	TRBJ2-7	.	TGTGCCAGCAGCCTCAGACAGGGGATCTCCTACGAGCAGTACTTC	CASSLRQGISYEQYF
TRBV29-1	.	TRBJ1-2	few	TGCAGCGTTGTTTTGACAGAGAAGGGCTATGGCTACACCTTC	CSVVLTEKGYGYTF
TRBV18	.	TRBJ2-5	few	TGTGCCAGCTCACCACTCGGGCGGACGGAGACCCAGTACTTC	CASSPLGRTETQYF
TRBV27	.	TRBJ1-1	few	TGTGCCAGCAGTTGGGGGACCCTAGCGGGGGAAGCTTTCTTT	CASSWGTLAGEAFF
TRBV4-1	.	TRBJ1-2	once	TGCGCCAGCAGCCAAGGGGGACTGACAGGAGGTCGCGATGGCTACACCTTC	CASSQGGLTGGRDGYTF
TRBV27	.	TRBJ1-6	.	TGTGCCAGCAGTCTTCGCCTAGATTCACCCCTCCACTTT	CASSLRLDSPLHF
TRBV6-5	.	TRBJ2-3	.	TGTGCCAGCAGTTACCTGCGACAGGAGTCGCCAGATACGCAGTATTTT	CASSYLRQESPDTQYF
TRBV29-1	.	TRBJ1-1	once	TGCAGCGTTGATAAGGGAGATAACACTGAAGCTTTCTTT	CSVDKGDNTEAFF